This T cell receptor beta chain came from a study of T cell responses to AZD1222 COVID-19 vaccine. This clone occurred a few times. TCRdb keeps only in-frame clones here, not all; method: immunoSEQ multiplex PCR. The table has roughly 120,000 clones, over 75% seen once. The receptor was isolated from an adult in good health. Sequencing used peripheral blood, obtained on day 0 of AZD1222 vaccination.

The CDR3: CASQDGPYEQYF. The CDR3 region has the DNA TGTGCCAGCCAAGACGGACCCTACGAGCAGTACTTC. The chain carries TRBV2 and TRBJ2-7; no reliable D call. Trimming cost V 8 bases and J 2 bases, with 10 bases left between them. The CDR3 length is 12 residues. In germline, CDR1 is SNHLY, CDR2 FYNNEI. Full variable domain (outside the CDR3, taken from reference TRBV2 and TRBJ2-7): EPEVTQTPSHQVTQMGQEVILRCVPISNHLYFYWYRQILGQKVEFLVSFYNNEISEKSEIFDDQFSVERPDGSNFTLKIRSTKLEDSAMYFCASQDGPYEQYFGPGTRLTVT.